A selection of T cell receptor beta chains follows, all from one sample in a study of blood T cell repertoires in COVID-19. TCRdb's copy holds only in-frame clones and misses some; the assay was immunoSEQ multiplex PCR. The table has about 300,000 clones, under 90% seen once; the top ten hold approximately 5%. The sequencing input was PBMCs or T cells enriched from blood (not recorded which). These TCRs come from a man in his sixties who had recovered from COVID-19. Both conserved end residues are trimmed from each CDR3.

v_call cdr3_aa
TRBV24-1 ATSEPGTSGNEQF
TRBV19 ASTPGKNTGELF
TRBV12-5 ASARSLEDRGETKNIQY
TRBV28 ASRKKQVGNYGYT
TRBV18 ASSSQGNNQPQH
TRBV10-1 ASSLSGNTEAF
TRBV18 ASSPPDKTYEQY
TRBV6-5 ATWDGRDEKLF
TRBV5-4 ASSQQGQGGTDTQY
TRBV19 ASSPRTTGGSSYNEQF